Described below is a single TCR beta chain sequence and its context. What it binds is not known. The data are from a study of PD-1 blockade in classical Hodgkin lymphoma. Overall study context: Patients got intravenous nivolumab 3 mg/kg every 2 weeks.

Germline V gene sequence: CDR1 LNHDA, CDR2 SQIVND (reference sequence). The V and J ends lost 3 bases and 5 bases respectively, with 7 bases between them. The CDR3 runs to 12 residues. After autologous stem cell transplantation all patients relapsed, and prior brentuximab vedotin exposure differed between cohorts. Assay used: immunoSEQ multiplex PCR; TCRdb lists only in-frame clones, some missing. In the table there are approximately 99,000 clones, nearly 90% of which are singletons. General observations from the study: Newly diagnosed patients reportedly had lower baseline TCR diversity than healthy donors.

The receptor was derived from a human donor with classical Hodgkin lymphoma. The sequencing here drew on peripheral blood mononuclear cells (PBMCs), taken before the second cycle of nivolumab. The rearrangement uses TRBV19 and TRBJ1-2; no definite D call. The chain's CDR3 is CASSMGDYGYTF. The CDR3 nucleotides are TGTGCCAGTAGTATGGGTGATTATGGCTACACCTTC.